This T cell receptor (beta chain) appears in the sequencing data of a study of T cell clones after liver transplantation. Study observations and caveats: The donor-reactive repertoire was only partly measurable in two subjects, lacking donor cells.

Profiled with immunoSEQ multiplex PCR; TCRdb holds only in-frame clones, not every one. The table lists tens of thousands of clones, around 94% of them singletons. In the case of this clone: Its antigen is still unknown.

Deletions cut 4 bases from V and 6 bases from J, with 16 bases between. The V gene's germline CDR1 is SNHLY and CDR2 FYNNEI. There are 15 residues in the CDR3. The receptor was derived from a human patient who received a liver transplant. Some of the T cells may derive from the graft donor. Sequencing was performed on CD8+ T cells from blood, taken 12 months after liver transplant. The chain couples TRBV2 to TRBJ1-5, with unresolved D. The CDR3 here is CASSAGELDRQPQHF. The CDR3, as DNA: TGTGCCAGCAGTGCGGGTGAGTTGGACCGTCAGCCCCAGCATTTT.